These T cell receptor beta chains were read from a single sample in a study of blood T cell repertoires in COVID-19. The method was immunoSEQ multiplex PCR; TCRdb's version includes in-frame clones alone and lacks a portion of them. This table holds hundreds of thousands of clones, more than 75% found once. The sample taken for sequencing was PBMCs or T cells enriched from blood (not recorded which). These receptors all come from a woman aged 60-75 years in a cohort exposed to, infected with or recovered from COVID-19 (not recorded which). Both conserved end residues are part of each CDR3. The D gene is left open where the match is weak. Clone size is stated in some rows and not others, as once, few, many or a class when expanded.

length,J,V,size,D,CDR3,DNA
13,TRBJ1-6,TRBV3-1/TRBV3-2,NA,TRBD1,CASSWTGNSPLHF,TGTGCCAGCAGCTGGACAGGAAATTCACCCCTCCACTTT
15,TRBJ2-5,TRBV5-4,NA,TRBD2,CASSRTSGKQETQYF,TGTGCCAGCAGCCGGACTAGCGGGAAGCAAGAGACCCAGTACTTC
22,TRBJ2-7,TRBV21-1,NA,NA,CASSKQATGTSGRGDRGYEQYF,TGTGCCAGCAGCAAACAGGCAACCGGGACTAGCGGGAGAGGAGATCGGGGCTACGAGCAGTACTTC
15,TRBJ2-2,TRBV3-1/TRBV3-2,NA,NA,CASSQPLAYTGELFF,TGTGCCAGCAGCCAACCGCTAGCGTACACCGGGGAGCTGTTTTTT
15,TRBJ1-1,TRBV3-1/TRBV3-2,NA,TRBD1,CASSQDDRANTEAFF,TGTGCCAGCAGCCAAGACGACAGGGCGAACACTGAAGCTTTCTTT
18,TRBJ2-4,TRBV5-4,NA,TRBD1,CASSLGVGGQVAKNIQYF,TGTGCCAGCAGCTTGGGGGTAGGTGGACAGGTAGCCAAAAACATTCAGTACTTC
14,TRBJ2-1,TRBV4-3,NA,NA,CASSQESALNEQFF,TGCGCCAGCAGCCAAGAGTCCGCGCTAAATGAGCAGTTCTTC
18,TRBJ2-2,TRBV9,few,TRBD2,CASEGQGGLAGNTGELFF,TGTGCCAGCGAGGGGCAGGGAGGACTAGCGGGGAACACCGGGGAGCTGTTTTTT
14,TRBJ2-3,TRBV30,NA,NA,CAWSTGLSTDTQYF,TGTGCCTGGAGTACAGGCCTTAGCACAGATACGCAGTATTTT
13,TRBJ2-5,TRBV10-3,NA,TRBD1,CATRDRLDETQYF,TGTGCCACCCGGGACAGATTGGATGAGACCCAGTACTTC
14,TRBJ2-3,TRBV4-3,NA,NA,CASSQDWPADTQYF,TGCGCCAGCAGCCAAGATTGGCCAGCAGATACGCAGTATTTT
13,TRBJ1-1,TRBV18,NA,NA,CASSPKGDTEAFF,TGTGCCAGCTCACCAAAGGGGGACACTGAAGCTTTCTTT
13,TRBJ2-7,TRBV27,NA,NA,CASSSRGMGEQYF,TGTGCCAGCAGTTCCAGGGGCATGGGCGAGCAGTACTTC
14,TRBJ1-2,TRBV5-5,NA,NA,CASSGQFGNYGYTF,TGTGCCAGCAGCGGACAGTTTGGAAACTATGGCTACACCTTC
17,TRBJ2-1,TRBV18,NA,NA,CASSPPSGPGGMNEQFF,TGTGCCAGCTCACCCCCCTCCGGGCCCGGAGGGATGAATGAGCAGTTCTTC
14,TRBJ2-7,TRBV19,NA,TRBD2,CASNPQGLADEQYF,TGTGCCAGTAATCCCCAAGGACTAGCCGACGAGCAGTACTTC
15,TRBJ1-1,TRBV3-1/TRBV3-2,NA,NA,CASSPRAGVATEAFF,TGTGCCAGCAGCCCCCGTGCAGGGGTGGCAACTGAAGCTTTCTTT
15,TRBJ2-3,TRBV28,NA,TRBD2,CASSFWASGTDTQYF,TGTGCCAGCAGTTTTTGGGCTAGCGGGACAGATACGCAGTATTTT
14,TRBJ2-7,TRBV30,NA,NA,CAWSRGASTLEQYF,TGTGCCTGGAGTCGGGGGGCTAGCACCCTCGAGCAGTACTTC
15,TRBJ2-5,TRBV5-6,NA,TRBD1,CASSLVQGALETQYF,TGTGCCAGCAGCTTAGTACAGGGGGCTCTAGAGACCCAGTACTTC
12,TRBJ1-1,TRBV18,once,NA,CASSPNTDLAFF,TGTGCCAGCTCACCCAATACAGATCTCGCTTTCTTT
14,TRBJ2-7,TRBV14,NA,TRBD2,CASSPSGGTYEQYF,TGTGCCAGCAGCCCTAGCGGGGGTACCTACGAGCAGTACTTC
17,TRBJ2-7,TRBV28,NA,TRBD2,CASSLSALGVAGYEQYF,TGTGCCAGCAGTTTATCCGCTTTGGGGGTAGCGGGCTACGAGCAGTACTTC
18,TRBJ2-3,TRBV7-2,NA,NA,CASSSLTGRGWNTDTQYF,TGTGCCAGCAGCTCCTTAACAGGGAGGGGCTGGAACACAGATACGCAGTATTTT
15,TRBJ2-1,TRBV28,NA,NA,CASSLYGSSYNEQFF,TGTGCCAGCAGTTTATACGGGAGCTCCTACAATGAGCAGTTCTTC
15,TRBJ2-1,TRBV28,NA,TRBD2,CASRLGTSGTNEQFF,TGTGCCAGCAGGTTAGGGACTAGCGGGACCAATGAGCAGTTCTTC
15,TRBJ2-7,TRBV6-5,NA,TRBD2,CASRYRGGSSYEQYF,TGTGCCAGCAGGTACCGTGGCGGGAGTTCCTACGAGCAGTACTTC
16,TRBJ1-2,TRBV7-9,NA,TRBD1,CASSPGTGGYTYGYTF,TGTGCCAGCAGCCCGGGGACAGGGGGTTACACGTATGGCTACACCTTC
15,TRBJ2-7,TRBV9,once,TRBD1,CASSARQGIPYEQYF,TGTGCCAGCAGCGCCCGACAGGGTATCCCCTACGAGCAGTACTTC
13,TRBJ1-2,TRBV6-5,NA,NA,CASSPSPLYGYTF,TGTGCCAGCAGTCCTTCCCCCTTATATGGCTACACCTTC
13,TRBJ2-2,TRBV2,NA,NA,CASSEQRIGELFF,TGTGCCAGCAGTGAACAGAGGATCGGGGAGCTGTTTTTT
17,TRBJ1-2,TRBV9,NA,NA,CASSVGFDRRVTYGYTF,TGTGCCAGCAGCGTCGGATTTGATCGGAGGGTAACCTATGGCTACACCTTC
14,TRBJ1-1,TRBV28,NA,NA,CASSQGGRYTEAFF,TGTGCCAGCAGTCAAGGGGGACGGTACACTGAAGCTTTCTTT
13,TRBJ1-6,TRBV18,NA,NA,CASSRGEFTNLHF,TGTGCCAGCTCACGCGGGGAATTCACAAACCTCCACTTT
12,TRBJ1-5,TRBV19,NA,NA,CASSAPGQPQHF,TGTGCCAGTAGTGCCCCGGGGCAGCCCCAGCATTTT
13,TRBJ1-5,TRBV28,NA,NA,CASRISGSQPQHF,TGTGCCAGCAGGATTTCGGGGAGTCAGCCCCAGCATTTT
14,TRBJ2-5,TRBV30,NA,NA,CAWSANRRQETQYF,TGTGCCTGGAGTGCCAACAGGAGACAAGAGACCCAGTACTTC
13,TRBJ2-1,TRBV23-1,NA,NA,CASSQSCTSEQFF,TGCGCCAGCAGTCAATCTTGCACGAGTGAGCAGTTCTTC
15,TRBJ2-7,TRBV5-1,NA,NA,CASSFDSATFYEQYF,TGCGCCAGCAGCTTTGACAGCGCCACTTTCTACGAGCAGTACTTC
14,TRBJ1-5,TRBV27,NA,NA,CASSPYRGNQPQHF,TGTGCCAGCAGTCCGTACAGGGGCAATCAGCCCCAGCATTTT
15,TRBJ2-1,TRBV19,NA,TRBD1,CASSIGDRGGNEQFF,TGTGCCAGTAGTATAGGGGACAGGGGTGGAAATGAGCAGTTCTTC
15,TRBJ1-4,TRBV28,NA,TRBD1,CASRSTGGGSEKLFF,TGTGCCAGCAGGTCTACAGGGGGCGGAAGTGAAAAACTGTTTTTT
13,TRBJ1-1,TRBV10-3,NA,NA,CAISEPEPWAAFF,TGTGCCATCAGTGAGCCCGAACCCTGGGCTGCTTTCTTT
16,TRBJ2-6,TRBV13,NA,NA,CASSLARGSGANVLTF,TGTGCCAGCAGCTTAGCCAGGGGATCTGGGGCCAACGTCCTGACTTTC
15,TRBJ2-7,TRBV10-2,NA,NA,CASSESGADYYEQYF,TGCGCCAGCAGTGAGTCTGGGGCAGATTATTACGAGCAGTACTTC